Each of the 2 T cell receptor beta chains below was sequenced from the same sample in a study of vaccination effects on CD4 cells after COVID-19. Sequencing was performed with immunoSEQ multiplex PCR; in TCRdb, only in-frame clones are kept and a portion is missing. Here the sample spans tens of thousands of clones, approximately 72% being singletons. Antigen specificity for these receptors is unknown. Sequencing followed a ViraFEST assay step that expanded antigen-specific CD4+ T cells with viral peptide pools. Cells that had been cultured for roughly eleven days were the source of isolated CD4+ T cells. Vaccine recipients lacked prior SARS-CoV-2 infection and had negative nucleocapsid antibodies. The specimen comprised CD4+ T cells from PBMCs cultured with HCoV-OC43 spike peptides, sampled before COVID-19 vaccination. Documented subset: HCoV-OC43 spike overlapping peptide pool stimulation. The receptors were gathered from a human donor who received a COVID-19 vaccine.

The rearrangement joins TRBV4-2 to TRBJ2-2, with D possibly matching TRBD2 (5 bases). The germline V gene has CDR1 LGHNA and CDR2 YNFKEQ. This CDR3 spans 16 amino acids. The V gene lost 8 bases and the J gene lost 1 base, with 17 bases spanning the gap. The CDR3 DNA sequence: TGTGCCAGCGGCTTGAGGGCCTTTGGGAACACCGGGGAGCTGTTTTTT. It yields the protein CASGLRAFGNTGELFF.

The V and J genes are TRBV7-9 and TRBJ1-1; D is undetermined. V was shortened by 3 bases and J by 0 bases, with 11 bases between the two germline ends. CDR1 and CDR2 (germline): SEHNR, FQNEAQ (reference sequence). The CDR3 has 15 residues. The CDR3 DNA follows: TGTGCCAGCAGCTTGCAACCGAAGTTGAACACTGAAGCTTTCTTT. It is translated as CASSLQPKLNTEAFF. Filled out from reference TRBV7-9 and TRBJ1-1, the complete variable domain reads DTGVSQNPRHKITKRGQNVTFRCDPISEHNRLYWYRQTLGQGPEFLTYFQNEAQLEKSRLLSDRFSAERPKGSFSTLEIQRTEQGDSAMYLCASSLQPKLNTEAFFGQGTRLTVV.